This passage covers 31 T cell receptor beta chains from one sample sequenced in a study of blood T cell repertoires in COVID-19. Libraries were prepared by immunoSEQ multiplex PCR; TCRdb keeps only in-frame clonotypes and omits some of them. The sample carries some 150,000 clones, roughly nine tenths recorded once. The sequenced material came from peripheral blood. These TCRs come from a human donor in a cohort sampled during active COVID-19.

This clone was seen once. In nucleotides, the CDR3 is TGTGCCAGAACCGGGACATCTTCATCCTCCTATAATTCACCCCTCCACTTT. Translation gives CARTGTSSSSYNSPLHF. V usage is TRBV21-1 and J usage is TRBJ1-6; the D segment call TRBD1 is taken from the table without a DNA check. TRBV21-1 is tagged as a pseudogene. This CDR3 is 17 amino acids long.

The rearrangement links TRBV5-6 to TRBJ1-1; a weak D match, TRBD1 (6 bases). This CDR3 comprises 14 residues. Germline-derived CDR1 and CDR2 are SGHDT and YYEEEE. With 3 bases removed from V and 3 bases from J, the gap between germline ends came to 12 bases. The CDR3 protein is CASSYTGLYTEAFF. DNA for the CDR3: TGTGCCAGCAGCTACACAGGGCTCTACACTGAAGCTTTCTTT.

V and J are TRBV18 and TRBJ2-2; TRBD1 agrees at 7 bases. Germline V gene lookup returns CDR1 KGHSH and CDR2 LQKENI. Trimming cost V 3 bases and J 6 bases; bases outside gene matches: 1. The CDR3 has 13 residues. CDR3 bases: TGTGCCAGCTCACCGGACAGGCCCGGGGAGCTGTTTTTT. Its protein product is CASSPDRPGELFF.

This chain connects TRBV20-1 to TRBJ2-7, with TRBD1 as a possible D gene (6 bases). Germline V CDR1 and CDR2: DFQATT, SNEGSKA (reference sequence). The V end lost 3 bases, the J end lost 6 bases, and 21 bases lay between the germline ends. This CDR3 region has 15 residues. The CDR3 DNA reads TGCAGTGCTAGTATCCCCCGGACAGACCGCTTCGAGCAGTACTTC. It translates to CSASIPRTDRFEQYF.

This chain's CDR3 is CASSLGTGTGSPLHF. The CDR3 DNA sequence: TGTGCCAGTAGTCTCGGGACAGGGACTGGTTCACCCCTCCACTTT. This chain joins TRBV19 and TRBJ1-6, with 9 bases fitting TRBD1. Germline trimming cut 5 bases from V and 9 bases from J; bases unmatched to any gene: 8. This CDR3 has 15 amino acids. Germline V gene lookup returns CDR1 LNHDA and CDR2 SQIVND (reference sequence).

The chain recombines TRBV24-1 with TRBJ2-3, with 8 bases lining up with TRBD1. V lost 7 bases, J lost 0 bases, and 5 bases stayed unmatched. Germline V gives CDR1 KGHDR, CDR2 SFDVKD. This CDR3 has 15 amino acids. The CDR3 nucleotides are TGTGCCACCAGCCCCCGGGACAGGAGCACAGATACGCAGTATTTT. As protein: CATSPRDRSTDTQYF.

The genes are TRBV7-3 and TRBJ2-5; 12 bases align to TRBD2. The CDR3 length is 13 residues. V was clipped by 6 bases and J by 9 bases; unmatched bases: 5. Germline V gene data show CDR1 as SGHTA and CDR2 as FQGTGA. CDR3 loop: CASSPSGGVPQYF. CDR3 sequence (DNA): TGTGCCAGCAGTCCTAGCGGGGGGGTACCCCAGTACTTC. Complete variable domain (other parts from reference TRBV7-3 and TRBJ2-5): GAGVSQTPSNKVTEKGKYVELRCDPISGHTALYWYRQSLGQGPEFLIYFQGTGAADDSGLPNDRFFAVRPEGSVSTLKIQRTERGDSAVYLCASSPSGGVPQYFGPGTRLLVL.

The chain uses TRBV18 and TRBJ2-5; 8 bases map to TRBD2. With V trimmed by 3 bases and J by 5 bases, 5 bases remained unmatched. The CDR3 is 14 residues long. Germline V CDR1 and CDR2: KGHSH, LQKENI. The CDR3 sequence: CASSPRGGTETQYF. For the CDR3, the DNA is TGTGCCAGCTCACCCCGGGGGGGTACGGAGACCCAGTACTTC.

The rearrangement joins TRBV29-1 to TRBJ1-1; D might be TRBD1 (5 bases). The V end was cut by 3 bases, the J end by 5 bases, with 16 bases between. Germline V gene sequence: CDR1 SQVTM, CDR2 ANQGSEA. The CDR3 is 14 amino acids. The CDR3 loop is CSVDGRGRDTEAFF. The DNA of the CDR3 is TGCAGCGTTGATGGACGGGGGAGGGATACTGAAGCTTTCTTT.

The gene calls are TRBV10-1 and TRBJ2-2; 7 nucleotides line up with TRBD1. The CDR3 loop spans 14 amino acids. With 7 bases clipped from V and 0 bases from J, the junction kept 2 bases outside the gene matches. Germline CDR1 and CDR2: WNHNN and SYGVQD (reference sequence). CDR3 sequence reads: CASTGTANTGELFF. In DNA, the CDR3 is TGCGCCAGCACCGGGACAGCGAACACCGGGGAGCTGTTTTTT.

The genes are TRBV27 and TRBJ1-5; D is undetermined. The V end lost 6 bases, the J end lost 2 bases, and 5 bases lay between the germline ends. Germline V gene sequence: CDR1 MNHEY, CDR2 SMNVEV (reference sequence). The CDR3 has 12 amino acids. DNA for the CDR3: TGTGCCAGCAGGGGAGGCAATCAGCCCCAGCATTTT. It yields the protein CASRGGNQPQHF.

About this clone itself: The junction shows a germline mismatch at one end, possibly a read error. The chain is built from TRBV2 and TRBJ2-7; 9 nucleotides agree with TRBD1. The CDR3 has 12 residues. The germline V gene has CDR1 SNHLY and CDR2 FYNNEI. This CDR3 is CASSVQGARKSF. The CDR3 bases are TGTGCCAGCAGTGTACAGGGGGCGCGAAAGTCCTTC.

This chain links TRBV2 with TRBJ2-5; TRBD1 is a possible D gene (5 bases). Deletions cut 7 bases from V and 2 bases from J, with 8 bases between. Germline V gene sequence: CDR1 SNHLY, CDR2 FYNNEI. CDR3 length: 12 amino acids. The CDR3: CASIKGQETQYF. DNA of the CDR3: TGTGCCAGCATTAAGGGGCAAGAGACCCAGTACTTC.

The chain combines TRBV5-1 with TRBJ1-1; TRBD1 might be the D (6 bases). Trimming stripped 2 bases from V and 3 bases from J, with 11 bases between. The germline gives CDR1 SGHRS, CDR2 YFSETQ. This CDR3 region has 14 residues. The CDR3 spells CASSFRGGDTEAFF. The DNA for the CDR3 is TGCGCCAGCAGCTTCAGGGGTGGGGACACTGAAGCTTTCTTT. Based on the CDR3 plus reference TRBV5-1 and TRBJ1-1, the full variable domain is KAGVTQTPRYLIKTRGQQVTLSCSPISGHRSVSWYQQTPGQGLQFLFEYFSETQRNKGNFPGRFSGRQFSNSRSEMNVSTLELGDSALYLCASSFRGGDTEAFFGQGTRLTVV.

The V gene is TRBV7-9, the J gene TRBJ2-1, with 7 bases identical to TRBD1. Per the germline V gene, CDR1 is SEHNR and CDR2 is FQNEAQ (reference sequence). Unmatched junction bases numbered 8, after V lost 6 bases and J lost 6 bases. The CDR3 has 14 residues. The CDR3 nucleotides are TGTGCCAGCAGTACCGGGCAGGGGGTCAATGAGCAGTTCTTC. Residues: CASSTGQGVNEQFF.

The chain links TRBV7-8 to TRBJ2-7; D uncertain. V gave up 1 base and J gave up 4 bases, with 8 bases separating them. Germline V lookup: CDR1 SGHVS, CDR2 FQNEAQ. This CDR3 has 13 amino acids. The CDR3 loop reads CASSLVSQYEQYF. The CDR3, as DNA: TGTGCCAGCAGCTTAGTTAGCCAGTACGAGCAGTACTTC.

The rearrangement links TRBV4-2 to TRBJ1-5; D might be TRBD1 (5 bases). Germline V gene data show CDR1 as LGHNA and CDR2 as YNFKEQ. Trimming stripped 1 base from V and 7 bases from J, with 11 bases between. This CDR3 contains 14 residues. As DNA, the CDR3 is TGTGCCAGCAGCCAAGGGGGGGGACCGCAGCCCCAGCATTTT. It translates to CASSQGGGPQPQHF.

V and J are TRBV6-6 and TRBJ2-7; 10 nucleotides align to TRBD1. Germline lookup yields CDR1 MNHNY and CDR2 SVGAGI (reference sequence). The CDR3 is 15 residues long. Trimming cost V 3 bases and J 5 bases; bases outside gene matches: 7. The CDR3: CASSYTGTGDHEQYF. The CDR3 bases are TGTGCCAGCAGTTATACCGGGACAGGGGACCACGAGCAGTACTTC.

The CDR3 DNA reads as TGTGCCAGCTCACCGCTAAACCCCAGGAGGGTGGACATTCAGTACTTC. Translating it yields CASSPLNPRRVDIQYF. V usage is TRBV18 and J usage is TRBJ2-4; TRBD2 is a possible D gene (6 bases). Germline values: CDR1 KGHSH, CDR2 LQKENI. V was shortened by 3 bases and J by 8 bases, with 20 bases between the two germline ends. The CDR3 covers 16 residues.

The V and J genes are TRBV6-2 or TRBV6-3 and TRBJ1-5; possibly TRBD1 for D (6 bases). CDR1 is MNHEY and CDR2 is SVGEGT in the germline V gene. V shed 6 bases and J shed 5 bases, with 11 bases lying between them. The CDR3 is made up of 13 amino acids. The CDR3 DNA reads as TGTGCCAGCAGCTCCCAGGGGTATCAGCCCCAGCATTTT. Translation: CASSSQGYQPQHF.

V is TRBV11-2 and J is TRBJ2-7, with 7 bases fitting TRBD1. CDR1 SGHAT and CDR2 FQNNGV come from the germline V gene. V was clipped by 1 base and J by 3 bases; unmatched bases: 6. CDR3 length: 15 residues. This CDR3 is CASSLVFAGGYEQYF. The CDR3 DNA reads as TGTGCCAGCAGCTTAGTATTTGCAGGGGGCTACGAGCAGTACTTC.

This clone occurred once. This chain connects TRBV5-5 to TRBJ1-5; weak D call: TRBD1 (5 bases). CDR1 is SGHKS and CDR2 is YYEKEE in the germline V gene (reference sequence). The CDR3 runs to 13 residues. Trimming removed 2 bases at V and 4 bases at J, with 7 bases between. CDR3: CASSFGGNQPQHF. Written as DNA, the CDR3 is TGTGCCAGCAGCTTTGGGGGGAATCAGCCCCAGCATTTT.

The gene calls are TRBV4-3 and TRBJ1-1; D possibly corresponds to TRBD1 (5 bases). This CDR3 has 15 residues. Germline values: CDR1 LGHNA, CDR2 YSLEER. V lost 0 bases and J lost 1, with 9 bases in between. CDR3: CASSQDGGRNTEAFF. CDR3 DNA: TGCGCCAGCAGCCAAGACGGGGGGAGGAACACTGAAGCTTTCTTT.

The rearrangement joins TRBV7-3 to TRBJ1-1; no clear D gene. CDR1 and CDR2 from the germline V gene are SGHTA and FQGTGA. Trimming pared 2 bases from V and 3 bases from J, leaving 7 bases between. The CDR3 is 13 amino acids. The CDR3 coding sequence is TGTGCCAGCAGCTTATATCCTGACACTGAAGCTTTCTTT. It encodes CASSLYPDTEAFF.

CDR3 sequence: CASTPGVAGAYQETQYF. In DNA, the CDR3 is TGTGCCAGCACCCCAGGGGTGGCAGGCGCGTACCAAGAGACCCAGTACTTC. The chain is built from TRBV21-1 and TRBJ2-5; TRBD1 reflects the table's D call only, with no check against the DNA. TRBV21-1 constitutes a pseudogene. This CDR3 region has 17 residues.

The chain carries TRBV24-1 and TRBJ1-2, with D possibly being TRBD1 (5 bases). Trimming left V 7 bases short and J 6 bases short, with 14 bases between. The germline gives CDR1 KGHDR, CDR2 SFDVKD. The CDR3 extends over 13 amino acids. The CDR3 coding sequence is TGTGCCACCAGAGCAGCCAGGGATCATGGCTACACCTTC. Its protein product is CATRAARDHGYTF.

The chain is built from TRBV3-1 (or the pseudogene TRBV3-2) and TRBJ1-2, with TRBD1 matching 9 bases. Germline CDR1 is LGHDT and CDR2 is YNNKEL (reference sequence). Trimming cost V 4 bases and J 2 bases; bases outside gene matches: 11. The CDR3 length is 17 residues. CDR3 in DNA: TGTGCCAGCAGCCGATTAGAAGGGACAGGGTTCAACTATGGCTACACCTTC. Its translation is CASSRLEGTGFNYGYTF.

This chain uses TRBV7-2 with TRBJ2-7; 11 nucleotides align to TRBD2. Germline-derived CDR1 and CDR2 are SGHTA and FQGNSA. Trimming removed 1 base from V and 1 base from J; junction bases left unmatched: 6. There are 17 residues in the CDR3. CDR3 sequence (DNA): TGTGCCAGCAGCTTAGTTATAGCGGGGGGGCATTCCTACGAGCAGTACTTC. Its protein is CASSLVIAGGHSYEQYF. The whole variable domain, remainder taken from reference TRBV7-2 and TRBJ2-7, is GAGVSQSPSNKVTEKGKDVELRCDPISGHTALYWYRQSLGQGLEFLIYFQGNSAPDKSGLPSDRFSAERTGGSVSTLTIQRTQQEDSAVYLCASSLVIAGGHSYEQYFGPGTRLTVT.

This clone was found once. CDR3 sequence (DNA): TGTGCCAGCAGCCCGGGGACTTTATTGCCGCCGGAGACCCAGTACTTC. This gives the protein CASSPGTLLPPETQYF. The chain combines TRBV11-1 with TRBJ2-5, with D possibly being TRBD2 (6 bases). This CDR3 spans 16 amino acids. Germline V gene lookup returns CDR1 SGHAT and CDR2 FQDESV (reference sequence). Trimming stripped 5 bases from V and 5 bases from J, with 21 bases between.

Here the CDR3 reads CASSQETGASYNEQFF. CDR3 sequence (DNA): TGTGCCAGCAGCCAAGAGACAGGGGCCTCCTACAATGAGCAGTTCTTC. J is TRBJ2-1 and V is TRBV3-1 (or the pseudogene TRBV3-2), with 8 positions matching TRBD1. Germline values: CDR1 LGHDT, CDR2 YNNKEL (reference sequence). This CDR3 has 16 amino acids. J was trimmed by 0 bases and V by 0 bases; bases with no gene match: 1.

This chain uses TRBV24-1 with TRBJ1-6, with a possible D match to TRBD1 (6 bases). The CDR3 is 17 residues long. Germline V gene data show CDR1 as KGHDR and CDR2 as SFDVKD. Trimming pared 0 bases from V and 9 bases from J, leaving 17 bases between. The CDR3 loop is CATSDLQGGHSPSPLHF. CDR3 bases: TGTGCCACCAGTGATTTGCAAGGGGGACATTCCCCTTCACCCCTCCACTTT.